This T cell receptor (beta chain) is from a study of early T cells in non-severe SARS-CoV-2 infection. Turning to the study itself: Chains from this unsorted whole-blood bulk RNA could not be paired. Findings and caveats of the study: Private and CD4 specificities were missed by VDJdb matching, which favored anti-spike CD8 responses.

Individual cDNA molecules were tagged with unique molecular identifiers. TCRdb redid the calling of the 5' RACE reads with MiXCR, one entry per CDR3 protein. The data show about 56,000 distinct CDR3 sequences, around 16% seen once. Trimming took off 3 bases at V and 5 bases at J, with 13 bases between the two ends. The CDR3 is 14 residues long. CDR1 is MGHRA, CDR2 YSYEKL, per germline. This clonotype was found a few times. Its antigen is unidentified. The sequenced sample was whole blood, obtained at baseline. This receptor was taken from an adult who was a healthcare worker with PCR-confirmed SARS-CoV-2 infection or an uninfected control (not recorded which). This chain joins TRBV4-1 and TRBJ1-2; TRBD1 is a possible D gene (5 bases). The CDR3 DNA reads TGCGCCAGCAGCCACCCGGGACTGCTATATGGCTACACCTTC. Translated, it gives CASSHPGLLYGYTF.